Listed here are 3 T cell receptor beta chains from one sample, sequenced in a study of OX40 agonist ivuxolimab in advanced cancers. Clones were sequenced by immunoSEQ multiplex PCR, and TCRdb holds only the in-frame ones, with some missing. The data contain fewer than 70,000 clones, roughly 89% of them singletons. The sequencing used CD4+ or CD8+ T cells sorted from blood, collected in a trial of the OX40 agonist ivuxolimab. The receptors originated from an adult with an advanced solid tumor such as melanoma, head and neck, liver or kidney cancer.

The V gene is TRBV10-1, the J gene TRBJ2-7, with 8 nucleotides matching TRBD2. The V segment lost 4 bases and the J segment 3 bases; nucleotides outside the gene matches: 5. Looked up from germline, CDR1 is WNHNN and CDR2 is SYGVQD (reference sequence). This CDR3 has 14 residues. Here the CDR3 reads CASSAAGTSYEQYF. CDR3 DNA: TGCGCCAGCAGTGCAGCCGGGACTAGCTACGAGCAGTACTTC.

The genes are TRBV27 and TRBJ2-2; TRBD2 aligns across 12 bases. V gave up 2 bases and J gave up 7 bases; unmatched junction bases: 8. The CDR3 extends over 17 amino acids. Germline V gene data show CDR1 as MNHEY and CDR2 as SMNVEV (reference sequence). This CDR3 is CASSLLWTSGVGGELFF. DNA of the CDR3: TGTGCCAGCAGTTTACTCTGGACTAGCGGGGTTGGCGGGGAGCTGTTTTTT.

The count of this clone is one. V is TRBV15 and J is TRBJ2-1; TRBD2 might be the D (6 bases). The ends were cut back, 0 bases at V and 5 bases at J, with 23 bases in the middle. Germline V gene lookup returns CDR1 LNHNV and CDR2 YYDKDF (reference sequence). The CDR3 is made up of 19 amino acids. CDR3: CATSRDRGGIPTNHNEQFF. In nucleotides, the CDR3 is TGTGCCACCAGCAGAGATCGCGGCGGGATCCCCACAAACCACAATGAGCAGTTCTTC. The whole variable domain, filled in from reference TRBV15 and TRBJ2-1, reads DAMVIQNPRYQVTQFGKPVTLSCSQTLNHNVMYWYQQKSSQAPKLLFHYYDKDFNNEADTPDNFQSRRPNTSFCFLDIRSPGLGDTAMYLCATSRDRGGIPTNHNEQFFGPGTRLTVL.